The 27 T cell receptor beta chains listed next were all sequenced from one sample in a study of neurological immune-mediated disorders. TCRdb re-analysed the 5' RACE reads in MiXCR, keeping a single row per CDR3 protein. The data show about 36,000 distinct CDR3 sequences, 10% seen once. Source material: PBMCs. The receptors stem from a woman aged 25 to 39 with HTLV-1-associated myelopathy (HAM/TSP).

This clonotype showed up many times. The chain recombines TRBV7-9 with TRBJ2-7; 7 positions agree with TRBD1. Germline V gene lookup returns CDR1 SEHNR and CDR2 FQNEAQ (reference sequence). The CDR3 is 15 residues long. The trim removed 4 bases at V and 2 bases at J, leaving 8 bases unmatched. CDR3 sequence (DNA): TGTGCCAGCAGCTCCCCGAGGGGGCCCCCCTACGAGCAGTACTTC. Its translation: CASSSPRGPPYEQYF.

This clonotype was detected many times. The V gene is TRBV6-5, the J gene TRBJ2-1; 10 bases fit TRBD2. Germline CDR1 MNHEY, CDR2 SVGAGI. V was clipped by 0 bases and J by 9 bases; unmatched bases: 5. This CDR3 has 15 amino acids. The CDR3 coding sequence is TGTGCCAGCAGTTACTCCCCAGCGGGGGGGCGTGAGCAGTTCTTC. Translated: CASSYSPAGGREQFF.

This clonotype was counted ten times or more. The gene calls are TRBV5-5 and TRBJ2-7; the D gene is possibly TRBD1 (5 bases). The CDR3 extends over 14 amino acids. Germline loops: CDR1 SGHKS, CDR2 YYEKEE (reference sequence). The V end was cut by 0 bases, the J end by 5 bases, with 12 bases between. The CDR3 nucleotides are TGTGCCAGCAGCTTGGAAGGGGTGCCCCACGAGCAGTACTTC. Protein product: CASSLEGVPHEQYF.

This clonotype was counted ten times or more. The gene calls are TRBV2 and TRBJ2-2; either TRBD1 or TRBD2 may fit D (6 bases each). V dropped 6 bases and J dropped 5 bases, with 16 bases sitting between them. The CDR3 is 15 residues long. CDR1 and CDR2 from the germline V gene are SNHLY and FYNNEI. DNA for the CDR3: TGTGCCAGCAGACGTGGAGGGGGTTTGACCGGGGAGCTGTTTTTT. Translated: CASRRGGGLTGELFF.

This clonotype appeared many times. This chain links TRBV20-1 with TRBJ2-7; possibly TRBD2 for D (6 bases). V was clipped by 6 bases and J by 4 bases, with 19 bases between them. Germline assignment: CDR1 DFQATT and CDR2 SNEGSKA (reference sequence). CDR3 length: 14 amino acids. As DNA, the CDR3 is TGCAGTGCCGCGCGACCGGGACTGTCATACGAGCAGTACTTC. Translating it yields CSAARPGLSYEQYF.

In this sample, this clonotype turned up many times. The chain couples TRBV20-1 to TRBJ1-1; D is possibly TRBD1 (6 bases). Germline CDR1 DFQATT, CDR2 SNEGSKA (reference sequence). Deletions cut 2 bases from V and 1 base from J, with 14 bases between. The CDR3 consists of 15 residues. CDR3: CSARSRQAPNTEAFF. DNA of the CDR3: TGCAGTGCTAGATCCCGACAGGCTCCGAACACTGAAGCTTTCTTT.

This clonotype was picked up many times. The chain links TRBV5-1 to TRBJ2-5; TRBD2 matches 8 bases. V lost 4 bases, J lost 0 bases, and 5 bases stayed unmatched. CDR1 SGHRS and CDR2 YFSETQ come from the germline V gene. The CDR3 consists of 15 residues. CDR3 bases: TGCGCCAGCAGCGCCGGGACTAGGTACCAAGAGACCCAGTACTTC. Amino acids: CASSAGTRYQETQYF.

This clonotype was counted at least ten times. This chain links TRBV24-1 with TRBJ2-2; 12 nucleotides match TRBD1. Germline CDR1 and CDR2: KGHDR and SFDVKD. Unmatched junction bases numbered 5, after V lost 7 bases and J lost 6 bases. This CDR3 contains 15 residues. The CDR3 bases are TGTGCCACCAGCCCAGGGACAGGGGGCCCCGGGGAGCTGTTTTTT. Translated: CATSPGTGGPGELFF.

This clonotype occurred many times. DNA of the CDR3: TGCAGTGCCCCCGACAGGGGGAGTAATTCACCCCTCCACTTT. Residues: CSAPDRGSNSPLHF. The chain carries TRBV20-1 and TRBJ1-6; 9 bases fit TRBD1. CDR3 length: 14 amino acids. CDR1 DFQATT and CDR2 SNEGSKA come from the germline V gene (reference sequence). With 6 bases clipped from V and 6 bases from J, the junction kept 6 bases outside the gene matches.

The genes are TRBV3-1 and TRBJ2-1; TRBD2 matches at 11 bases. Trimming took 5 bases from V and 9 from J; bases not matched to a gene: 12. The germline V gene has CDR1 LGHDT and CDR2 YNNKEL (reference sequence). This CDR3 is built from 16 residues. CDR3 amino acids: CASSDVSLAGGGEQFF. For the CDR3, the DNA is TGTGCCAGCAGCGACGTCTCTTTAGCGGGGGGGGGTGAGCAGTTCTTC.

Regarding this clonotype: This may stem from a read error, because a much larger clone lies one nucleotide away. This chain connects TRBV7-9 to TRBJ2-7, with 7 bases lining up with TRBD2. V was pared by 10 bases and J by 2 bases, with 14 bases of the junction left unmatched. Germline V gives CDR1 SEHNR, CDR2 FQNEAQ (reference sequence). This CDR3 contains 15 residues. In DNA, the CDR3 is TGTGCCAACTCCCCAGTGTCCCGGGGGGCCTACGAGCAGTACTTC. The encoded protein is CANSPVSRGAYEQYF. Looking up the rest from reference TRBV7-9 and TRBJ2-7 gives the full variable domain: DTGVSQNPRHKITKRGQNVTFRCDPISEHNRLYWYRQTLGQGPEFLTYFQNEAQLEKSRLLSDRFSAERPKGSFSTLEIQRTEQGDSAMYLCANSPVSRGAYEQYFGPGTRLTVT.

This clonotype showed up many times. This chain uses TRBV20-1 with TRBJ2-4; tentative D call: TRBD1 (6 bases). The CDR3 runs 15 residues. The germline gives CDR1 DFQATT, CDR2 SNEGSKA (reference sequence). V dropped 0 bases and J dropped 8 bases, with 17 bases sitting between them. The CDR3 loop reads CSARDDGGAGHIQYF. Written as DNA, the CDR3 is TGCAGTGCTAGAGATGATGGGGGCGCGGGTCACATTCAGTACTTC.

The rearrangement links TRBV20-1 to TRBJ2-2; D remains ambiguous. The CDR3 is made up of 11 amino acids. CDR1 is DFQATT, CDR2 SNEGSKA, per germline (reference sequence). V was shortened by 3 bases and J by 5 bases, with 4 bases between the two germline ends. This CDR3 is CSARKTGELFF. The CDR3, as DNA: TGCAGTGCTAGGAAGACCGGGGAGCTGTTTTTT.

This clonotype is labeled as medium-sized (0.01 to 0.1%). This rearrangement joins TRBV20-1 to TRBJ2-3; 8 bases are shared with TRBD1. This CDR3 spans 14 amino acids. Per germline, CDR1 DFQATT and CDR2 SNEGSKA (reference sequence). J gave up 0 bases and V 6 bases, and 5 bases lay outside the gene matches. CDR3: CSARQGSSTDTQYF. For the CDR3, the DNA is TGCAGTGCCCGACAGGGGTCGAGCACAGATACGCAGTATTTT.

The chain uses TRBV5-1 and TRBJ2-3; unclear D gene. This CDR3 contains 13 residues. Trimming stripped 0 bases from V and 4 bases from J, with 6 bases between. Germline lookup yields CDR1 SGHRS and CDR2 YFSETQ. The CDR3 reads CASSLGSADTQYF. The CDR3 DNA follows: TGCGCCAGCAGCTTGGGATCCGCAGATACGCAGTATTTT.

This clonotype was counted ten times or more. The genes are TRBV12-3 or TRBV12-4 and TRBJ1-2; D uncertain. V lost 4 bases and J lost 1, with 7 bases in between. The CDR3 sequence is 13 residues long. The CDR3 DNA sequence: TGTGCCAGCAGTTCCCAGAATAACTATGGCTACACCTTC. It specifies CASSSQNNYGYTF.

To note about this clonotype: An end of the junction differs from the germline gene, which may be a read error. This sequence joins TRBV5-1 and TRBJ1-1; D gene uncertain. Germline CDR1 SGHRS, CDR2 YFSETQ. This CDR3 contains 16 residues. CDR3 loop: CANSLGREGRNTEDFF. For the CDR3, the DNA is TGCGCCAACAGCTTAGGTAGGGAAGGGAGGAACACTGAAGATTTCTTT.

Many counts were recorded for this clonotype. This chain connects TRBV6-1 to TRBJ1-2; no clear D gene. The CDR3 has 13 residues. Germline loops: CDR1 MNHNS, CDR2 SASEGT. Trimming removed 5 bases at V and 2 bases at J, with 9 bases between. The CDR3 loop reads CASSLGRNYGYTF. CDR3 sequence (DNA): TGTGCCAGCAGTTTAGGCCGAAACTATGGCTACACCTTC.

In its sample, this clonotype was seen many times. This chain joins TRBV5-1 and TRBJ2-6; D unresolved. This CDR3 contains 17 residues. Trimming pared 1 base from V and 0 bases from J, leaving 11 bases between. Per the germline V gene, CDR1 is SGHRS and CDR2 is YFSETQ. The CDR3 loop is CASSLYSLSSGANVLTF. CDR3 nucleotide sequence: TGCGCCAGCAGCTTGTATAGCTTAAGCTCTGGGGCCAACGTCCTGACTTTC.

This clonotype was seen many times. This chain connects TRBV20-1 to TRBJ1-2; perhaps TRBD1 as D (5 bases). V dropped 3 bases and J dropped 1 base, with 15 bases sitting between them. This CDR3 is built from 15 residues. Germline V gene sequence: CDR1 DFQATT, CDR2 SNEGSKA (reference sequence). CDR3 residues: CSASLSGGSNYGYTF. As DNA, the CDR3 is TGCAGTGCTAGCCTCTCTGGGGGAAGTAACTATGGCTACACCTTC.

This clonotype appeared many times. The CDR3 here is CASSFQSSYNEQFF. The CDR3 nucleotides are TGCGCCAGCAGCTTTCAGAGCTCCTACAATGAGCAGTTCTTC. The chain has TRBV5-1 and TRBJ2-1; D unresolved. Trimming shortened V by 2 bases and J by 0 bases, and 6 bases separated the two germline ends. Germline V gene lookup returns CDR1 SGHRS and CDR2 YFSETQ. CDR3 length equals 14 residues. Drawing the rest from reference TRBV5-1 and TRBJ2-1, the complete variable domain is KAGVTQTPRYLIKTRGQQVTLSCSPISGHRSVSWYQQTPGQGLQFLFEYFSETQRNKGNFPGRFSGRQFSNSRSEMNVSTLELGDSALYLCASSFQSSYNEQFFGPGTRLTVL.

This clonotype has at least ten counts. The V call is TRBV6-6, the J call TRBJ2-7, with D possibly matching TRBD1 (6 bases). Trimming cost V 7 bases and J 1 base, with 8 bases left between them. Per the germline V gene, CDR1 is MNHNY and CDR2 is SVGAGI (reference sequence). The length of the CDR3 is 12 residues. CDR3 nucleotide sequence: TGTGCCAGCACGGGACATTCCTACGAGCAGTACTTC. This sequence encodes CASTGHSYEQYF.

This clonotype was counted at least ten times. The chain carries TRBV7-9 and TRBJ2-3, with 8 bases lining up with TRBD2. The V gene end was trimmed by 1 base and the J gene end by 1 base; junction bases not matched to a gene: 4. There are 16 residues in the CDR3. The germline V gene has CDR1 SEHNR and CDR2 FQNEAQ (reference sequence). The CDR3 sequence: CASSLVGLVGTDTQYF. The CDR3 DNA sequence: TGTGCCAGCAGCTTAGTGGGACTAGTGGGCACAGATACGCAGTATTTT.

This clonotype was counted at least ten times. V is TRBV20-1 and J is TRBJ2-3; 10 bases agree with TRBD2. This CDR3 contains 18 residues. Germline CDR1 DFQATT, CDR2 SNEGSKA (reference sequence). The ends lost 3 bases at V and 3 bases at J; junction bases unmatched: 15. The CDR3 spells CSARIPEGTSALTDTQYF. Written as DNA, the CDR3 is TGCAGTGCTAGGATCCCGGAGGGGACTAGCGCTTTGACAGATACGCAGTATTTT.

This clonotype showed up many times. The chain has TRBV5-5 and TRBJ1-5, with D possibly TRBD1 on 6 matching bases. The CDR3 is 15 amino acids. Trimming left V 3 bases short and J 8 bases short, with 18 bases between. Looked up from germline, CDR1 is SGHKS and CDR2 is YYEKEE (reference sequence). The CDR3 spells CASSSGATTGEPQHF. The CDR3 DNA reads TGTGCCAGCAGCTCGGGGGCGACAACCGGGGAGCCCCAGCATTTT.

In this sample, this clonotype turned up many times. This sequence joins TRBV20-1 and TRBJ2-7, with 12 bases fitting TRBD2. V gave up 6 bases and J gave up 2 bases; unmatched junction bases: 5. Germline V gives CDR1 DFQATT, CDR2 SNEGSKA (reference sequence). The CDR3 totals 14 residues. CDR3 sequence reads: CSALRTSGAYEQYF. DNA for the CDR3: TGCAGTGCCCTTCGGACTAGCGGGGCCTACGAGCAGTACTTC.

At least ten counts were recorded for this clonotype. The chain recombines TRBV18 with TRBJ2-3; 9 bases map to TRBD1. The germline V gene encodes CDR1 KGHSH and CDR2 LQKENI. This CDR3 spans 16 amino acids. V lost 3 bases to trimming and J lost 3 bases; unmatched junction nucleotides: 7. The CDR3 nucleotides are TGTGCCAGCTCACCGACACAGGGGGCAGGTACAGATACGCAGTATTTT. Protein sequence: CASSPTQGAGTDTQYF.